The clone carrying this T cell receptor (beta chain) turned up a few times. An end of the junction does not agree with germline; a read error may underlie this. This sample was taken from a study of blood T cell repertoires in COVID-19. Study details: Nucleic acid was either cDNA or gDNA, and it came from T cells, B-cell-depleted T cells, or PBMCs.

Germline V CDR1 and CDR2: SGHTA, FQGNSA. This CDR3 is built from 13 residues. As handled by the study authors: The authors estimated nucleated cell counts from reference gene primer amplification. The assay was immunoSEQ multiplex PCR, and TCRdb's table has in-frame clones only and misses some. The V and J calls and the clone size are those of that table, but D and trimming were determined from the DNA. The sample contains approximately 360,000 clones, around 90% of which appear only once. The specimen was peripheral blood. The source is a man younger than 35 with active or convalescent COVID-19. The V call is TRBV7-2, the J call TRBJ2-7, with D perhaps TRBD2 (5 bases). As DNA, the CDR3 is TGTGCCAGCAGCTTAGGAGGCGGGTCTATCGTTTTTTTC. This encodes CASSLGGGSIVFF.